The 11 T cell receptor beta chains below all came from one sample that was sequenced in a study of blood T cell repertoires in COVID-19. TCRdb's copy holds only in-frame clones and misses some; the assay was immunoSEQ multiplex PCR. This table holds some 700,000 clones, around 89% found once. Input material: peripheral blood. Receptor source: a woman in her late teens or twenties with acute or convalescent COVID-19.

This chain uses TRBV5-1 with TRBJ1-2, with 8 nucleotides matching TRBD1. The CDR3 has 16 amino acids. V was pared by 3 bases and J by 2 bases, with 9 bases of the junction left unmatched. Germline CDR1 SGHRS, CDR2 YFSETQ. CDR3 sequence: CASSWYDRGENYGYTF. CDR3 sequence (DNA): TGCGCCAGCAGCTGGTACGACAGGGGAGAAAACTATGGCTACACCTTC. The full variable domain, with the rest looked up from reference TRBV5-1 and TRBJ1-2, is KAGVTQTPRYLIKTRGQQVTLSCSPISGHRSVSWYQQTPGQGLQFLFEYFSETQRNKGNFPGRFSGRQFSNSRSEMNVSTLELGDSALYLCASSWYDRGENYGYTFGSGTRLTVV.

This clone has just one count. This rearrangement joins TRBV9 to TRBJ2-1; 12 bases are shared with TRBD2. The V segment lost 4 bases and the J segment 2 bases; nucleotides outside the gene matches: 4. The germline V gene encodes CDR1 SGDLS and CDR2 YYNGEE. The CDR3 extends over 16 amino acids. For the CDR3, the DNA is TGTGCCAGCAGCCAAAGACTAGCGGGGGCCTACAATGAGCAGTTCTTC. Translated, it gives CASSQRLAGAYNEQFF.

The gene calls are TRBV2 and TRBJ2-5; D is ambiguous. Trimming pared 2 bases from V and 4 bases from J, leaving 8 bases between. CDR3 length: 13 residues. Germline V lookup: CDR1 SNHLY, CDR2 FYNNEI. This chain's CDR3 is CASSEMTGETQYF. CDR3 sequence (DNA): TGTGCCAGCAGTGAAATGACGGGAGAGACCCAGTACTTC.

V usage is TRBV4-1 and J usage is TRBJ1-5; 8 bases are a match to TRBD1. Germline CDR1 and CDR2: MGHRA and YSYEKL. The CDR3 is made up of 14 amino acids. The trim removed 1 base at V and 6 bases at J, leaving 2 bases unmatched. CDR3 sequence: CASSQGQGAQPQHF. In nucleotides, the CDR3 is TGCGCCAGCAGCCAAGGGCAGGGGGCTCAGCCCCAGCATTTT.

The chain links TRBV5-1 to TRBJ2-2, with TRBD1 matching over 9 bases. The germline V gene encodes CDR1 SGHRS and CDR2 YFSETQ. V was pared by 3 bases and J by 0 bases, with 9 bases of the junction left unmatched. The CDR3 is 18 residues long. In DNA, the CDR3 is TGCGCCAGCAGCTATACGGGACAGGGCCTCGCGAACACCGGGGAGCTGTTTTTT. It translates to CASSYTGQGLANTGELFF. The variable domain in full, completed from reference TRBV5-1 and TRBJ2-2, reads KAGVTQTPRYLIKTRGQQVTLSCSPISGHRSVSWYQQTPGQGLQFLFEYFSETQRNKGNFPGRFSGRQFSNSRSEMNVSTLELGDSALYLCASSYTGQGLANTGELFFGEGSRLTVL.

The chain recombines TRBV9 with TRBJ1-3; D may be TRBD1 (5 bases). The CDR3 has 18 amino acids. The germline V gene has CDR1 SGDLS and CDR2 YYNGEE. Deletions cut 0 bases from V and 0 bases from J, with 16 bases between. This CDR3 reads CASSVDWGTPSSGNTIYF. Written as DNA, the CDR3 is TGTGCCAGCAGCGTAGATTGGGGCACCCCGAGCTCTGGAAACACCATATATTTT.

This clone was seen more than once but under ten times. The V call is TRBV4-1, the J call TRBJ1-5; D remains unclear. The V and J ends lost 0 bases and 7 bases respectively, with 13 bases between them. The CDR3 spans 15 residues. Germline CDR1 MGHRA, CDR2 YSYEKL. The chain's CDR3 is CASSQEPLDWQPQHF. CDR3 bases: TGCGCCAGCAGCCAAGAACCCCTGGACTGGCAGCCCCAGCATTTT.

The V gene is TRBV27, the J gene TRBJ1-2; 8 bases are shared with TRBD1. CDR3 size: 13 residues. With V trimmed by 6 bases and J by 8 bases, 8 bases remained unmatched. The germline gives CDR1 MNHEY, CDR2 SMNVEV (reference sequence). CDR3 DNA sequence: TGTGCCAGCAGGGGACAGGTCGTAGGAGGCTACACCTTC. This encodes CASRGQVVGGYTF.

The rearrangement links TRBV12-3 or TRBV12-4 to TRBJ1-2, with 7 bases aligning to TRBD1. With 5 bases clipped from V and 6 bases from J, the junction kept 3 bases outside the gene matches. CDR3 length: 12 amino acids. The CDR3 DNA is TGTGCCAGCAGTCGGACAGGAAATGGCTACACCTTC. This gives the protein CASSRTGNGYTF.

This chain links TRBV5-1 with TRBJ1-2; 9 bases are a match to TRBD1. Germline assignment: CDR1 SGHRS and CDR2 YFSETQ. The CDR3 length is 15 residues. The V segment lost 1 base and the J segment 1 base; nucleotides outside the gene matches: 2. In nucleotides, the CDR3 is TGCGCCAGCAGCTTGTTGGGACAGGGTAACTATGGCTACACCTTC. Amino acid sequence: CASSLLGQGNYGYTF.

The rearrangement uses TRBV5-6 and TRBJ2-5; D gene unclear. Germline CDR1 and CDR2: SGHDT and YYEEEE. V was trimmed by 2 bases and J by 5 bases, leaving 7 bases between them. The CDR3 totals 12 residues. Here the CDR3 reads CASSFYGETQYF. For the CDR3, the DNA is TGTGCCAGCAGCTTCTACGGGGAGACCCAGTACTTC.